The rows below give T cell receptor beta chains drawn from one sample of a study of post-analysis software for immune sequencing data. Using its own MiXCR run on the PCR reads, TCRdb lists one record per CDR3 protein. Here the sample spans 740,000 or so distinct CDR3 sequences, roughly 50% being singletons. Sample: blood. Receptors were obtained from a girl aged 5-17 years with multiple sclerosis. Each CDR3 is given without its conserved first and last residue.

j_gene,v_gene,CDR3aa
TRBJ2-1,TRBV10-3,AISRRALAGRNEQF
TRBJ1-5,TRBV3-1,ASSQDEEQPQH
TRBJ1-1,TRBV20-1,SASGYSPNTEAF
TRBJ2-4,TRBV7-2,ASSPSTSIQY
TRBJ2-7,TRBV4-1,ASSQDTLLYEQY
NA,TRBV4-1,ASSQGQSTYEQY
TRBJ2-2,TRBV6-4,ASSDSLAGETGELF
TRBJ2-7,TRBV10-3,AIRRGRGNEQY
TRBJ2-7,TRBV20-1,SAIHDNYEQY
TRBJ2-7,TRBV29-1,SSFRDNEQY
TRBJ2-7,TRBV6-2/TRBV6-3,ASSSYEQRYEQY
TRBJ2-2,TRBV20-1,SARPRDTGTGELF
TRBJ2-1,TRBV7-9,ASRALGSSDNEQF
TRBJ2-5,TRBV5-5,ASSRSTEETQY
TRBJ2-1,TRBV7-9,ASSDTAIGTYNEQF
TRBJ1-5,TRBV27,ASSFAAGTNQPQH
TRBJ1-1,TRBV12-5,ASGLAHSMNTEAF
TRBJ2-1,TRBV7-3,ASSLIGRASGYNEQF
TRBJ2-7,TRBV11-1,ASMRRGATYEQY
TRBJ1-2,TRBV29-1,SVEGFGSSYGYT
TRBJ1-6,TRBV4-2,ASSQGERHSPLH
TRBJ2-7,TRBV20-1,SAREARRSYEQY
TRBJ2-5,TRBV7-9,ASTINGANQETQY
TRBJ2-3,TRBV29-1,SAFRGSRSTDTQY
TRBJ2-7,TRBV10-3,AIETSGLHEQY
TRBJ1-1,TRBV5-1,ASSRMGGTVTTEAF
TRBJ1-3,TRBV7-2,ASSSGLYSGNTIY
TRBJ2-7,TRBV5-5,ASSFIDLLTYEQY
TRBJ2-1,TRBV20-1,SARDPLRALGEQF
TRBJ2-5,TRBV12-3/TRBV12-4,ASSLNRLAVGFRETQY
TRBJ2-4,TRBV4-2,ASSPLFAVGGYDKNIQY
NA,TRBV6-1,ASSEVGSPYEQY